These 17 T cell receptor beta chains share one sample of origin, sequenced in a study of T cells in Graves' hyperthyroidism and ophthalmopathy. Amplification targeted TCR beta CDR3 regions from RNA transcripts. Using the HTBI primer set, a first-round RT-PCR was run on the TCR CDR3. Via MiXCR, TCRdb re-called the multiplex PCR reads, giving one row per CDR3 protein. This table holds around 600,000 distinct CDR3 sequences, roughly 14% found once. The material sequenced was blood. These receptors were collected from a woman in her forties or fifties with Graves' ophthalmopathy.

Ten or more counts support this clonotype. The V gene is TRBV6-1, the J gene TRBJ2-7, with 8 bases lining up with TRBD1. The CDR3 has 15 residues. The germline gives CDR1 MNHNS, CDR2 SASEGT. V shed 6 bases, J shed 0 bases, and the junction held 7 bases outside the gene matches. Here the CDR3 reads CASRSQGAGSYEQYF. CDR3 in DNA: TGTGCCAGCAGGTCTCAGGGGGCCGGCTCCTACGAGCAGTACTTC.

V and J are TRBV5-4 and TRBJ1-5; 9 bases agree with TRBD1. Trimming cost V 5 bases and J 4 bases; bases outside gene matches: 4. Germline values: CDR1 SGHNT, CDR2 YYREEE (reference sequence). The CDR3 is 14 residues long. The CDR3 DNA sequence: TGTGCCAGCAGTCTACAGGGGGCGAATCAGCCCCAGCATTTT. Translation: CASSLQGANQPQHF. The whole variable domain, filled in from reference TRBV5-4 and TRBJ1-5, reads ETGVTQSPTHLIKTRGQQVTLRCSSQSGHNTVSWYQQALGQGPQFIFQYYREEENGRGNFPPRFSGLQFPNYSSELNVNALELDDSALYLCASSLQGANQPQHFGDGTRLSIL.

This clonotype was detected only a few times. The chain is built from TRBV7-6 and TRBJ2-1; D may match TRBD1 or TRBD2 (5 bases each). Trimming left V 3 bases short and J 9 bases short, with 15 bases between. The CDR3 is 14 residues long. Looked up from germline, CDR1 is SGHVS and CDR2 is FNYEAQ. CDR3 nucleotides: TGTGCCAGCAGCTTGGAACCTGTGGGACGTGAGCAGTTCTTC. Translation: CASSLEPVGREQFF. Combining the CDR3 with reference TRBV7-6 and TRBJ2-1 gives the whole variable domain GAGVSQSPRYKVTKRGQDVALRCDPISGHVSLYWYRQALGQGPEFLTYFNYEAQQDKSGLPNDRFSAERPEGSISTLTIQRTEQRDSAMYRCASSLEPVGREQFFGPGTRLTVL.

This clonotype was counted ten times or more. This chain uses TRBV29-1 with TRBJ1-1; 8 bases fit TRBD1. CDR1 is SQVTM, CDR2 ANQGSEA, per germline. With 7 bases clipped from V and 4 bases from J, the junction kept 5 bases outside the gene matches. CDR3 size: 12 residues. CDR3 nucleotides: TGCAGCGCTGACAGGGGAGGCACTGAAGCTTTCTTT. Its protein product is CSADRGGTEAFF.

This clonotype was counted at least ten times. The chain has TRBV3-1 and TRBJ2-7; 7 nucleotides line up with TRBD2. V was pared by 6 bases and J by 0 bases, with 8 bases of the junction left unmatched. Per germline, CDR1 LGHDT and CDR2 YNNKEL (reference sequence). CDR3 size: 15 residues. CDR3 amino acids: CASSRLADFSYEQYF. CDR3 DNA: TGTGCCAGCAGTCGGCTAGCGGACTTCTCCTACGAGCAGTACTTC.

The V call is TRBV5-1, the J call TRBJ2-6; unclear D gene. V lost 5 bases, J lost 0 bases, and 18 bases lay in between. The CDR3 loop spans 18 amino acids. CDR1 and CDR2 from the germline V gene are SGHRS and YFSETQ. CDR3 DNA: TGCGCCAGCAGACCACGGACGGATCCGAGCTCTGGGGCCAACGTCCTGACTTTC. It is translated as CASRPRTDPSSGANVLTF.

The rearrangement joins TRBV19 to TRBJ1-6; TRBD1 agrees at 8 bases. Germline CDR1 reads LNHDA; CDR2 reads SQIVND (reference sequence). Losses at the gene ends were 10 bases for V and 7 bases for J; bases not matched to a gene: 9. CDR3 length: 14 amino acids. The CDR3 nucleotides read TGTGCCACCAGTCAGGGGGCTACGAATTCACCCCTCCACTTT. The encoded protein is CATSQGATNSPLHF.

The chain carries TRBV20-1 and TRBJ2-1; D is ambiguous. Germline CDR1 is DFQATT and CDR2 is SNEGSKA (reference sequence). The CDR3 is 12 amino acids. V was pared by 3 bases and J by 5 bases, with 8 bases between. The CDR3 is CSARWGNNEQFF. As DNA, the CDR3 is TGCAGTGCTAGGTGGGGAAACAATGAGCAGTTCTTC.

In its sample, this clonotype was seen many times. The CDR3 bases are TGTGCCAGCAGTTCCATAGCGGGAGCTAATGAGCAGTTCTTC. Its protein is CASSSIAGANEQFF. The chain has TRBV27 and TRBJ2-1; 9 bases fit TRBD2. Germline-derived CDR1 and CDR2 are MNHEY and SMNVEV (reference sequence). J was trimmed by 7 bases and V by 4 bases; bases with no gene match: 5. The CDR3 is 14 amino acids.

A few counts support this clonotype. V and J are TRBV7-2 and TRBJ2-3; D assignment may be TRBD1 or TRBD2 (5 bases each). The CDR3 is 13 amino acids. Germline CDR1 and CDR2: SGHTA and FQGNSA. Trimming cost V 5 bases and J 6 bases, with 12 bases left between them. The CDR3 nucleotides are TGTGCCAGCAGCCCAACGTGGGGGGATACGCAGTATTTT. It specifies CASSPTWGDTQYF.

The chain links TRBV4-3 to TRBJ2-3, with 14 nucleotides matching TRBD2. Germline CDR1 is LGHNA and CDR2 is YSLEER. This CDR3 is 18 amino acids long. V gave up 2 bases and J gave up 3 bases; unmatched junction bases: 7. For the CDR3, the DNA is TGCGCCAGCAGCCAAAGACTAGCGGGAGGGCTAGGGACAGATACGCAGTATTTT. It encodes CASSQRLAGGLGTDTQYF.

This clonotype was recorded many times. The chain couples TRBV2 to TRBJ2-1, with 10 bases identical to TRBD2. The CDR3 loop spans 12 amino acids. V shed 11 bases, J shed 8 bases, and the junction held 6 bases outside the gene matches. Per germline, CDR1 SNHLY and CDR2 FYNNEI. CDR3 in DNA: TGTGCCGGTGTAGCGGGAGGCTATGAGCAGTTCTTC. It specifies CAGVAGGYEQFF.

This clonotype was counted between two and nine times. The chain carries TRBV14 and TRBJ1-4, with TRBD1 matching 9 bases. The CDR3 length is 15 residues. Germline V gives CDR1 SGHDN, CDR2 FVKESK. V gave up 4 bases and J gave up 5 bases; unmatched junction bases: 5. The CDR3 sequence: CASSPRQGVNEKLFF. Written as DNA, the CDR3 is TGTGCCAGCAGCCCTCGACAGGGGGTAAATGAAAAACTGTTTTTT.

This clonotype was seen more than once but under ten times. The CDR3 DNA reads as TGTGCCAGCAGCGTGATGGGGGCGCAGGGCACTGAAGCTTTCTTT. It specifies CASSVMGAQGTEAFF. V usage is TRBV9 and J usage is TRBJ1-1; a weak D match, TRBD1 (6 bases). The CDR3 totals 15 residues. Germline-derived CDR1 and CDR2 are SGDLS and YYNGEE. Trimming took off 2 bases at V and 4 bases at J, with 15 bases between the two ends.

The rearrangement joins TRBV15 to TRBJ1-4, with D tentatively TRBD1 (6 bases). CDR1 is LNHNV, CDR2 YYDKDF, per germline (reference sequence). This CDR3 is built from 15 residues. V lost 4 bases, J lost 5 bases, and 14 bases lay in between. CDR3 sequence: CATSTLGAENEKLFF. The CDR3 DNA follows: TGTGCCACCAGCACTCTGGGGGCGGAGAATGAAAAACTGTTTTTT.

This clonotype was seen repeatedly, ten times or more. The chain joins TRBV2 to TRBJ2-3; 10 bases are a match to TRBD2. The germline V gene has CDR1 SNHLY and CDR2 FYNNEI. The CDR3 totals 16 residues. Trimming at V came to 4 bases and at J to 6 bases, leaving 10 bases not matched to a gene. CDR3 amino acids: CASSGLAGAKRDTQYF. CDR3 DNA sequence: TGTGCCAGCAGTGGGCTAGCGGGAGCCAAAAGGGATACGCAGTATTTT.

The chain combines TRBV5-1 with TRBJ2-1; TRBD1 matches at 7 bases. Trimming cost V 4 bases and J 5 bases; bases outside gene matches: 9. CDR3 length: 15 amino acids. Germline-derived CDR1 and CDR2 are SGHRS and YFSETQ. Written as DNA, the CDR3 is TGCGCCAGCAGCCGCCCGACAGGGTCCAACAATGAGCAGTTCTTC. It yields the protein CASSRPTGSNNEQFF. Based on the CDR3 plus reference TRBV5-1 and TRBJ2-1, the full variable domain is KAGVTQTPRYLIKTRGQQVTLSCSPISGHRSVSWYQQTPGQGLQFLFEYFSETQRNKGNFPGRFSGRQFSNSRSEMNVSTLELGDSALYLCASSRPTGSNNEQFFGPGTRLTVL.